Listed below are T cell receptor beta chains from one sample, sequenced in a study of vaccination effects on CD4 cells after COVID-19. Antigen specificity for these receptors is unknown. Produced via immunoSEQ multiplex PCR; TCRdb's table is partial and in-frame only. The profile covers tens of thousands of clones, with just under 80% appearing a single time and 6% taken by the ten largest. The material was CD4+ T cells from PBMCs cultured with HCoV-OC43 spike peptides, obtained before COVID-19 vaccination. These receptors were obtained from a human donor who received a COVID-19 vaccine. CDR3s include the opening cysteine and the closing phenylalanine or tryptophan. D genes are given only for firm matches.

v_call	d_call	cdr3_length	j_call	cdr3_aa
TRBV25-1	-	9	TRBJ1-6	CAGGSPLHF
TRBV6-5	-	12	TRBJ1-5	CASTGEGQPQHF
TRBV24-1	TRBD2	16	TRBJ2-3	CATSDPQRGYTDTQYF
TRBV28	-	16	TRBJ1-1	CASVAAAAPLNTEAFF
TRBV20-1	TRBD1	13	TRBJ1-2	CSASGTGSRGYTF
TRBV29-1	-	13	TRBJ2-5	CSVGVGLQETQYF
TRBV2	TRBD1	16	TRBJ2-6	CASTTGGSSGANVLTF
TRBV19	-	13	TRBJ1-2	CASTITGNYGYTF
TRBV18	TRBD2	14	TRBJ2-2	CASSPGLVAGELFF
TRBV3-1/TRBV3-2	TRBD1	15	TRBJ1-6	CASSQRDRGSSPLHF
TRBV18	-	13	TRBJ2-1	CASSAGTTGEQFF
TRBV3-1/TRBV3-2	-	11	TRBJ1-1	CASSHGLEAFF
TRBV18	TRBD1	14	TRBJ1-4	CASSPGTGNEKLFF
TRBV3-1/TRBV3-2	-	16	TRBJ1-3	CASSGRDLHARNTIYF
TRBV7-2	TRBD1	17	TRBJ2-5	CASSLRLGTGSQETQYF
TRBV11-3	TRBD2	17	TRBJ2-1	CASSLSGGGFSYNEQFF
TRBV7-2	-	14	TRBJ2-5	CASSWGGPPETQYF
TRBV6-4	TRBD1	13	TRBJ2-1	CASSDDRGNEQFF
TRBV7-2	-	14	TRBJ1-1	CASSINRDGTEAFF
TRBV5-1	-	13	TRBJ1-5	CASSLDTDQPQHF
TRBV18	TRBD1	15	TRBJ1-2	CASSPQTGTGDGYTF
TRBV30	-	16	TRBJ2-2	CAWSVRGFRSTGELFF